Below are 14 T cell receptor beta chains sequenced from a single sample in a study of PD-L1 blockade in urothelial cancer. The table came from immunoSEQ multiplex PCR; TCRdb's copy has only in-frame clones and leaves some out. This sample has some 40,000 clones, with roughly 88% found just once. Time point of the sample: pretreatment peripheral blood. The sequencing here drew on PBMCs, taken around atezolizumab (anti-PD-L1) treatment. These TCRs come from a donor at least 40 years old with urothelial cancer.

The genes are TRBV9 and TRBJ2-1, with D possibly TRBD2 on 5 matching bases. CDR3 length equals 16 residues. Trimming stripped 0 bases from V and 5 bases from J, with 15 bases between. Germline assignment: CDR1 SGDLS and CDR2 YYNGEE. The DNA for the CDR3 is TGTGCCAGCAGCGTAGGGAGAAGAGGGTGGGACAATGAGCAGTTCTTC. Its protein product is CASSVGRRGWDNEQFF.

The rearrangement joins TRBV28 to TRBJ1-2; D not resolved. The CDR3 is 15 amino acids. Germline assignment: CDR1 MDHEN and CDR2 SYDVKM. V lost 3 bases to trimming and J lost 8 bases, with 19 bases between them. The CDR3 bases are TGTGCCAGCAGTTTGCCCAATCTGAGCGGAGGAGGCTACACCTTC. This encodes CASSLPNLSGGGYTF.

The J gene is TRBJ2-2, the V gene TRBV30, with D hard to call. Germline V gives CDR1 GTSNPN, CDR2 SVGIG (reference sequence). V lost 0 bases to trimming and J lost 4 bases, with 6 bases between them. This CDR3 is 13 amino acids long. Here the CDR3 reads CAWSVGPTGELFF. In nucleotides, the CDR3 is TGTGCCTGGAGTGTGGGCCCCACCGGGGAGCTGTTTTTT.

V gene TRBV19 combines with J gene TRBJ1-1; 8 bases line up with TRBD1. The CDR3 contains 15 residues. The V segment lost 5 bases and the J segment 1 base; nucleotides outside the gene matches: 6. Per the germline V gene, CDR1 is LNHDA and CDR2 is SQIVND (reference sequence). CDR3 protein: CASSWGTGQNTEAFF. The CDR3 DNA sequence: TGTGCCAGTAGTTGGGGGACAGGCCAGAACACTGAAGCTTTCTTT.

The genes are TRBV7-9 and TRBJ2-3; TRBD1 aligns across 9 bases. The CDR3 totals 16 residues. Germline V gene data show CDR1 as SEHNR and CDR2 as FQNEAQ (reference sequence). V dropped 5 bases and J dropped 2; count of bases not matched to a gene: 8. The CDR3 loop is CASSPRDRATTDTQYF. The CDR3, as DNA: TGTGCCAGCAGCCCCCGGGACAGGGCTACCACAGATACGCAGTATTTT. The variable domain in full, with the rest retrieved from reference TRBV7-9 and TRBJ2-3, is DTGVSQNPRHKITKRGQNVTFRCDPISEHNRLYWYRQTLGQGPEFLTYFQNEAQLEKSRLLSDRFSAERPKGSFSTLEIQRTEQGDSAMYLCASSPRDRATTDTQYFGPGTRLTVL.

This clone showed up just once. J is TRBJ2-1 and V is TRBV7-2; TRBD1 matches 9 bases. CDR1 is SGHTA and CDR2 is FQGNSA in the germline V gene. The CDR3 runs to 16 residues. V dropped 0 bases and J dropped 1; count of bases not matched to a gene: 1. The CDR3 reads CASSLAGQGSYNEQFF. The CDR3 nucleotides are TGTGCCAGCAGCTTAGCGGGACAGGGATCCTACAATGAGCAGTTCTTC.

CDR3 bases: TGTGCCAGCAGTCCCGAGAGGGTCTCCTACGAGCAGTACTTC. Protein sequence: CASSPERVSYEQYF. The V gene is TRBV27, the J gene TRBJ2-7; D might be TRBD2 (5 bases). CDR1 and CDR2 (germline): MNHEY, SMNVEV (reference sequence). The CDR3 runs 14 residues. V gave up 5 bases and J gave up 0 bases, with 11 bases separating them.

The CDR3 loop reads CASSARTSGPNEQFF. CDR3 sequence (DNA): TGTGCCAGCAGCGCGAGGACTAGCGGACCCAATGAGCAGTTCTTC. The chain is built from TRBV5-4 and TRBJ2-1; 10 bases map to TRBD2. The CDR3 sequence is 15 residues long. V lost 4 bases and J lost 6; bases outside the gene matches: 7. Germline values: CDR1 SGHNT, CDR2 YYREEE (reference sequence).

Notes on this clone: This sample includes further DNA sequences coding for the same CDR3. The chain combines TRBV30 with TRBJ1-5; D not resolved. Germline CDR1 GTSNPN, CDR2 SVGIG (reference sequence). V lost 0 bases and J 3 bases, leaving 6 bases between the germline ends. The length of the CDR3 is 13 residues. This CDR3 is CAWSVQSNQPQHF. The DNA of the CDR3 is TGTGCCTGGAGTGTCCAGTCCAATCAGCCCCAGCATTTT.

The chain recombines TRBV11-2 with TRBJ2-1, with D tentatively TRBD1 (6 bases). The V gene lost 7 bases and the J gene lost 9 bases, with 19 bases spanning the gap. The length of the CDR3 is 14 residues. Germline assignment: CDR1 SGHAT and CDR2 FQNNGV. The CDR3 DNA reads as TGTGCCAGCATACGGGACAACCGGGGTGGTGAGCAGTTCTTC. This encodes CASIRDNRGGEQFF.

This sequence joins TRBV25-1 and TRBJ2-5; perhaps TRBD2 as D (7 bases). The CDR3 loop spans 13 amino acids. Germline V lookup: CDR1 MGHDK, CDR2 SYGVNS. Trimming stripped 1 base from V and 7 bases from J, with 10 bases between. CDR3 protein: CASSELGGATQYF. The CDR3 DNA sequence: TGTGCCAGCAGTGAATTGGGGGGGGCGACCCAGTACTTC.

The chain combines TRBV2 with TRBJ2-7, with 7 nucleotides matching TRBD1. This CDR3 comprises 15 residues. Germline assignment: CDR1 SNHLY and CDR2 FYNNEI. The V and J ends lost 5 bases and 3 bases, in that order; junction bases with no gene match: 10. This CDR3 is CASSPTRGINYEQYF. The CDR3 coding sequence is TGTGCCAGCAGTCCGACCAGGGGGATAAACTACGAGCAGTACTTC.

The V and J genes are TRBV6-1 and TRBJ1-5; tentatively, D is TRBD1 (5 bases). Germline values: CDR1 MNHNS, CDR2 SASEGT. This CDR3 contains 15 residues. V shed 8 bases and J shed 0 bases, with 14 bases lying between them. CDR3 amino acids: CASDPQGLSNQPQHF. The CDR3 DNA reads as TGTGCCAGCGACCCCCAGGGTCTTAGCAATCAGCCCCAGCATTTT.

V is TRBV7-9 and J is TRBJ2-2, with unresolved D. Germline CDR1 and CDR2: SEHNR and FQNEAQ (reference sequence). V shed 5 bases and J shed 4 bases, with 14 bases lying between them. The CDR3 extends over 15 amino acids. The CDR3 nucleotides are TGTGCCAGCAGCCCCCGAGTAGTAGTCACCGGGGAGCTGTTTTTT. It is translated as CASSPRVVVTGELFF.